This entry concerns a single T cell receptor beta chain. Its antigen remains unidentified. The source of the sample is a study of shared clonotypes between healthy human individuals. Study-wide context: Donors, aged 18 to 49, were a couple of women and three men. Study-level results: Despite large depth, rarefaction showed incomplete sorted-subset sequencing. The study found lower generation probabilities in non-shared clonotypes than in those shared by all four donors.

Sequencing was performed with immunoSEQ multiplex PCR; in TCRdb, only in-frame clones are kept and a portion is missing. The sample shows millions of clones, 95% of them seen only once. The healthy adult donors were HIV-negative and reported no recent acute infections or vaccinations. Germline V CDR1 and CDR2: SGHNT, YYREEE (reference sequence). The CDR3 has 14 residues. Trimming took off 1 base at V and 3 bases at J, with 11 bases between the two ends. The sample was naive CD4+ T cells sorted from blood. Regarding subset: CD45RA+ positively selected. The gene calls are TRBV5-4 and TRBJ2-7; D is perhaps TRBD2 (5 bases). This clonotype was obtained from a man aged 18 to 35 in good health. The CDR3 loop reads CASSLSAGNYEQYF. CDR3 DNA: TGTGCCAGCAGCTTGAGTGCGGGTAACTACGAGCAGTACTTC.